The 12 T cell receptor beta chains below come from one sample, sequenced in a study of T cell responses to AZD1222 COVID-19 vaccine. Clones were sequenced by immunoSEQ multiplex PCR, and TCRdb holds only the in-frame ones, with some missing. The data contain tens of thousands of clones, roughly nine tenths of them singletons. Sequencing used peripheral blood, obtained 28 days after the second AZD1222 dose. The source is an adult who received the AZD1222 COVID-19 vaccine.

This clone was seen a single time. This sequence joins TRBV3-1 (or the pseudogene TRBV3-2) and TRBJ2-1; 7 bases are a match to TRBD1. The CDR3 contains 14 residues. The V and J ends lost 2 bases and 6 bases, in that order; junction bases with no gene match: 4. The germline V gene encodes CDR1 LGHDT and CDR2 YNNKEL (reference sequence). CDR3 in DNA: TGTGCCAGCAGCCAAAGGGACAGATCCAATGAGCAGTTCTTC. Amino acids: CASSQRDRSNEQFF.

This CDR3 is CASSLWGPTEAFF. The CDR3 nucleotides are TGTGCCAGCAGTTTGTGGGGGCCCACTGAAGCTTTCTTT. The chain recombines TRBV12-3 or TRBV12-4 with TRBJ1-1, with D possibly matching TRBD1 (6 bases). With 3 bases removed from V and 4 bases from J, the gap between germline ends came to 9 bases. The CDR3 contains 13 residues.

This rearrangement joins TRBV19 to TRBJ2-2; 12 nucleotides align to TRBD2. CDR1 and CDR2 (germline): LNHDA, SQIVND (reference sequence). The CDR3 totals 22 residues. V dropped 0 bases and J dropped 0; count of bases not matched to a gene: 14. CDR3 sequence: CASSIESGGATSGSSNTGELFF. The CDR3 DNA reads as TGTGCCAGTAGTATAGAATCCGGCGGGGCGACTAGCGGGAGTTCGAACACCGGGGAGCTGTTTTTT.

This clone was seen only once. This chain joins TRBV5-1 and TRBJ2-2, with 7 bases identical to TRBD1. In germline, CDR1 is SGHRS, CDR2 YFSETQ. The ends lost 0 bases at V and 3 bases at J; junction bases unmatched: 2. This CDR3 region has 15 residues. CDR3 nucleotides: TGCGCCAGCAGCTTGGGACAGGGTTACACCGGGGAGCTGTTTTTT. This encodes CASSLGQGYTGELFF. The variable domain in full, completed from reference TRBV5-1 and TRBJ2-2, reads KAGVTQTPRYLIKTRGQQVTLSCSPISGHRSVSWYQQTPGQGLQFLFEYFSETQRNKGNFPGRFSGRQFSNSRSEMNVSTLELGDSALYLCASSLGQGYTGELFFGEGSRLTVL.

The genes are TRBV10-3 and TRBJ2-1; 8 nucleotides agree with TRBD2. The CDR3 runs to 14 residues. Germline CDR1 is ENHRY and CDR2 is SYGVKD. The V and J ends lost 6 bases and 3 bases, in that order; junction bases with no gene match: 4. The CDR3 spells CAISPGTSYNEQFF. The CDR3 nucleotides read TGTGCCATCAGCCCCGGGACTAGCTACAATGAGCAGTTCTTC.

The chain recombines TRBV11-3 with TRBJ1-1, with 7 bases aligning to TRBD1. CDR1 and CDR2 (germline): SGHNT, YENEEA. V lost 5 bases to trimming and J lost 4 bases; unmatched junction nucleotides: 7. CDR3 length equals 14 residues. CDR3 DNA: TGTGCCAGCAGCAGGGGGACAGCTATCACTGAAGCTTTCTTT. Residues: CASSRGTAITEAFF.

The V gene is TRBV5-4, the J gene TRBJ2-7, with 9 bases identical to TRBD2. CDR3 length: 16 residues. Germline V CDR1 and CDR2: SGHNT, YYREEE (reference sequence). V dropped 3 bases and J dropped 4; count of bases not matched to a gene: 11. As DNA, the CDR3 is TGTGCCAGCAGCTCCGCAGCGGGAGGCGCAGGGTACGAGCAGTACTTC. This translates into CASSSAAGGAGYEQYF. Complete variable domain (other parts from reference TRBV5-4 and TRBJ2-7): ETGVTQSPTHLIKTRGQQVTLRCSSQSGHNTVSWYQQALGQGPQFIFQYYREEENGRGNFPPRFSGLQFPNYSSELNVNALELDDSALYLCASSSAAGGAGYEQYFGPGTRLTVT.

J is TRBJ2-5 and V is TRBV6-2 or TRBV6-3; 8 bases match TRBD1. Germline CDR1 and CDR2: MNHEY and SVGEGT. The CDR3 extends over 14 amino acids. V was clipped by 2 bases and J by 2 bases; unmatched bases: 1. The CDR3 sequence: CASSYNRGQETQYF. In nucleotides, the CDR3 is TGTGCCAGCAGTTACAACAGGGGGCAAGAGACCCAGTACTTC.

The rearrangement joins TRBV11-2 to TRBJ2-5; 10 positions agree with TRBD2. The CDR3 loop spans 14 amino acids. V shed 6 bases and J 9 bases; nucleotides not matched to a gene: 10. CDR1 is SGHAT, CDR2 FQNNGV, per germline. CDR3 sequence reads: CASSSWASGGAQYF. The CDR3 coding sequence is TGTGCCAGCAGTTCGTGGGCTAGCGGGGGCGCCCAGTACTTC.

V usage is TRBV2 and J usage is TRBJ1-2; 7 nucleotides align to TRBD1. Germline loops: CDR1 SNHLY, CDR2 FYNNEI. This CDR3 spans 13 amino acids. The V and J ends lost 2 bases and 6 bases, in that order; junction bases with no gene match: 3. CDR3 coding DNA: TGTGCCAGCAGTGAAAGGGGGCCGGATGGCTACACCTTC. Its protein is CASSERGPDGYTF.

V is TRBV7-8 and J is TRBJ1-3; D is ambiguous. Trimming stripped 1 base from V and 0 bases from J, with 4 bases between. The germline V gene has CDR1 SGHVS and CDR2 FQNEAQ. The CDR3 sequence is 14 residues long. The CDR3 loop reads CASSLGASGNTIYF. CDR3 in DNA: TGTGCCAGCAGCTTAGGTGCCTCTGGAAACACCATATATTTT.

Note on this clone: Other DNA sequences in the sample encode the same CDR3. The J gene is TRBJ1-2, the V gene TRBV7-9, with D uncertain. This CDR3 has 13 amino acids. V lost 0 bases to trimming and J lost 2 bases, with 4 bases between them. Per the germline V gene, CDR1 is SEHNR and CDR2 is FQNEAQ (reference sequence). The CDR3 sequence is CASSLAGNYGYTF. The CDR3 DNA reads TGTGCCAGCAGCTTAGCTGGGAACTATGGCTACACCTTC.